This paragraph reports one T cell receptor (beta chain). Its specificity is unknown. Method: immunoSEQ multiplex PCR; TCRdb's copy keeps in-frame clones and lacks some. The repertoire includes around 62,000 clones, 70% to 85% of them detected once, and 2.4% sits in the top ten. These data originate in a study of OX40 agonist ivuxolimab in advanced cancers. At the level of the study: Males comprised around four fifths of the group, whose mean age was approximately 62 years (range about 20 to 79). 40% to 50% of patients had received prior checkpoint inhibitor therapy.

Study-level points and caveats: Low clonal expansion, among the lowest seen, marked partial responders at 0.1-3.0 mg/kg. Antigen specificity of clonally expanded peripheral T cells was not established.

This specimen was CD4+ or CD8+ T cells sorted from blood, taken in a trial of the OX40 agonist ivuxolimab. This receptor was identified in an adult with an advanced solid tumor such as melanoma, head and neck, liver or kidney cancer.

Here the CDR3 DNA reads TGTGCCAGCAGCTCGGCCGACAGGGGTCGCACTGAAGCTTTCTTT. It codes for CASSSADRGRTEAFF. The rearrangement links TRBV5-6 to TRBJ1-1; 8 bases are a match to TRBD1. Germline CDR1 and CDR2: SGHDT and YYEEEE. J gave up 4 bases and V 3 bases, and 8 bases lay outside the gene matches. The CDR3 is made up of 15 amino acids.